This T cell receptor beta chain came from a study of CD8+CD57+ T cells in acquired aplastic anemia. This clonotype was counted only a few times. Patients chosen for sequencing had CD8+CD57+ cells that had expanded, as shown by flow cytometry. When blood sampling took place, the patients had received no therapy. Genomic DNA constituted the template upon which TCR beta VDJ and CDR3 profiling was performed. Each CDR3 protein is one row after TCRdb ran MiXCR on the reads. The sample includes around 150,000 distinct CDR3 sequences, 71% seen only once; the top ten take around 45%. The CDR3 has 17 amino acids. Germline V gene data show CDR1 as SNHLY and CDR2 as FYNNEI. V lost 1 base and J lost 1; bases outside the gene matches: 2.

The sequence came from a human donor with aplastic anemia. V is TRBV2 and J is TRBJ2-5; TRBD2 aligns across 14 bases. Material: sorted CD4+, CD8+, or CD8+CD57+ T cells (not recorded which) from PBMCs. CDR3 sequence (DNA): TGTGCCAGCAGTGAAGTCGGGACTAGCGGGGGCCAAGAGACCCAGTACTTC. This translates into CASSEVGTSGGQETQYF. Full variable domain (missing parts from reference TRBV2 and TRBJ2-5): EPEVTQTPSHQVTQMGQEVILRCVPISNHLYFYWYRQILGQKVEFLVSFYNNEISEKSEIFDDQFSVERPDGSNFTLKIRSTKLEDSAMYFCASSEVGTSGGQETQYFGPGTRLLVL.